This T cell receptor beta chain was profiled in a study of cytomegalovirus exposure and HLA in healthy donors. Study conclusions and caveats: Through in vitro validation, three CMV-associated chains were shown to be specific for CMV antigens. Indistinguishable V segments, including TRBV6-2 and TRBV6-3, were excluded.

The PCR contained 60 Vbeta and 13 Jbeta primers. Here immunoSEQ multiplex PCR was the method, and the copy in TCRdb shows in-frame clones only, minus some. With about 200,000 clones in the sample, the ten largest clones hold roughly 0.89%. The donors, nominally healthy at sampling, likely had unrecorded immune exposures. As for this clone: Its antigen is not known.

V was pared by 3 bases and J by 5 bases, with 17 bases between. Germline values: CDR1 GTSNPN, CDR2 SVGIG (reference sequence). CDR3 length: 14 amino acids. V is TRBV30 and J is TRBJ2-7; D possibly corresponds to TRBD1 (5 bases). The sample taken for sequencing was PBMCs. This clonotype originated in a woman aged 25-40 years in good health and CMV-seropositive. The CDR3 here is CAWRPPQGFNEQYF. Here the CDR3 DNA reads TGTGCCTGGAGACCCCCTCAGGGTTTTAACGAGCAGTACTTC.